This T cell receptor beta chain comes out of a study of cytomegalovirus exposure and HLA in healthy donors. Study context: A subsequent analysis reported that the roughly 120 validation repertoires were produced on the same platform that had also been used for the 666 first-cohort repertoires.

Clones were sequenced by immunoSEQ multiplex PCR, and TCRdb holds only the in-frame ones, with some missing. Of about 330,000 clones in the sample, more than 80% were seen once. As to this clone: The antigen remains unidentified.

Whole-study results and caveats: High sensitivity and specificity were reportedly achieved when the classifier diagnosed cytomegalovirus status. The tendency of first-cohort TCR clusters to co-occur in the 90 to 150 validation repertoires was the finding of a later analysis. The study put 150 to 200 TCR beta chains on its list as cytomegalovirus-associated.

The sequencing input was PBMCs. The receptor comes from a woman aged 18-29 years in good health and CMV-seronegative.

The CDR3 region is CASFHPGTVKQYF. The CDR3 coding sequence is TGTGCCAGCTTTCACCCCGGGACAGTAAAACAGTACTTC. This chain uses TRBV6-1 with TRBJ2-7, with TRBD1 identical over 7 bases. CDR1 and CDR2 from the germline V gene are MNHNS and SASEGT. J lost 10 bases, V lost 8 bases, and 14 bases had no gene match. This CDR3 has 13 residues.